This T cell receptor (beta chain) emerged from a study of blood T cell repertoires in COVID-19 (dated by TCRdb to the early 2020s). Background for the entire study: Collaborator samples came from the United States, Italy and Spain and covered acute and convalescent phases of COVID-19. The material from the prospective study consisted of cDNA or gDNA derived from T cells, B-cell-depleted T cells, or PBMCs. Subjects who had been exposed to COVID-19, were actively infected with it, or had recovered from it provided the deeply sampled blood TCRbeta repertoires that made up the dataset. A freely available public database, intended as a resource for researchers studying the immune response to SARS-CoV-2, is where the repertoires were released. The samples were drawn from the first 160 participants of the ongoing ImmuneRACE study and from some 1,300 subjects provided by 6 global collaborators. A de-identified subject ID, COVID-19 status, age in years and sex were almost always included in the sample metadata. HLA class I and class II types, where available, came from metadata supplied by the sample provider rather than from assay-based typing. Study-wide conclusions, independent of this receptor: Clinical and demographic metadata were provided uncurated, with the amount varying by source and participant.

Based on the germline V gene, the CDR1 and CDR2 sequences are SGHVS and FQNEAQ. The CDR3 starts with the cysteine, ends with the phenylalanine, and has 16 residues. CDR3 DNA is the only sequence kept; it has 48 bases, read in frame from the first base. V trim: 4 bases; J trim: 5 bases; unmatched bases: 11. Participants in the prospective study were enrolled through a virtual design, were aged about 18 to 90 years, and lived in about two dozen United States geographic areas. In the prospective study, cohorts were assigned on the basis of participant-reported clinical history obtained from a screening survey and a study questionnaire. Recovered participants in ImmuneRACE Cohort 3 were defined as having two consecutive negative NP/OP PCR tests, clearance from a healthcare professional, or resolution of symptoms. Each participant in the prospective study had whole blood, serum and a nasopharyngeal or oropharyngeal swab collected by mobile phlebotomists. Participants in the prospective study had the option to provide additional blood draws and questionnaires over a roughly 2-month period. Before DNA extraction, prospective study blood samples were shipped either frozen or at room temperature.

TCRbeta CDR3 regions were amplified from genomic DNA using the immunoSEQ Assay, a bias-controlled multiplex PCR. Regarding the original processing steps: Nucleated cell counts per sample were estimated from amplification of reference gene primers within the assay. To quantify the absolute abundance of each unique TCRbeta CDR3 rearrangement, sequence reads were collapsed and filtered. For each sample, productive Simpson clonality was calculated as the square root of Simpson's diversity index over productive rearrangements. TCRdb re-hosts the immuneACCESS table, in-frame sequences only. Its copies lack some clones; in the studies checked, an unresolved V gene accounts for under half of them, and the cause for the rest is not known. Clonal size and the V and J genes are those of that table, whereas D and trimming came from the DNA. Across this sample there are a few hundred thousand clones, with more than 75% seen only once. The top ten clonotypes cover about 10% of the sample.

This clone was detected once. The antigen this receptor binds is unknown. Base qualities are not provided; no much larger clone lies one nucleotide away. Sequenced sample: PBMCs or T cells enriched from blood (not recorded which). The receptor's source is a woman younger than 35 who had recovered from COVID-19. Rearrangement joined TRBV7-8 to TRBJ2-3; TRBD2 agrees with 8 junctional bases. The sequenced DNA is TGTGCCAGCAGCTCCTCTATGGCGGGGGGTGGAGATACGCAGTATTTT. This sequence encodes CASSSSMAGGGDTQYF.